A selection of T cell receptor beta chains follows, all from one sample in a study of spatial heterogeneity in lung cancer. TCRdb re-called the 5' RACE reads with MiXCR, one entry per CDR3 protein. Among 2,000 to 3,000 distinct CDR3 sequences listed, around 20% were seen once. Sequencing used lung tumor tissue, obtained at surgery. These receptors were collected from a male donor with early-stage non-small cell lung cancer. Each CDR3 is given with its conserved first and last residue. The D gene is left open where the match is weak. Some rows have no size entry. The others give once, few or many, or a class for an expanded clone.

-	TRBD2	TRBV11-2	18	TRBJ2-4	TGTGCCAGCAGCTTAGCCTGGTTAGCGGGAGCAGCCAAAAACATTCAGTACTTC	CASSLAWLAGAAKNIQYF
-	-	TRBV14	16	TRBJ2-5	TGTGCCAGCAGCCAAGATGTCGCCAGGGGTGTCGAGACCCAGTACTTC	CASSQDVARGVETQYF
medium-sized	TRBD1	TRBV7-8	17	TRBJ1-1	TGTGCCAGCAGCAAAACCAGGACAGGGGGCTTGAACACTGAAGCTTTCTTT	CASSKTRTGGLNTEAFF
many	TRBD2	TRBV7-2	14	TRBJ2-1	TGTGCCAGCAGCACTAGCGGGGGCTTCAATGAGCAGTTCTTC	CASSTSGGFNEQFF
many	-	TRBV6-2/TRBV6-3	13	TRBJ1-5	TGTGCCAGCAGTTACTCCGAAGGGCAGCCCCAGCATTTT	CASSYSEGQPQHF
few	-	TRBV20-1	15	TRBJ2-1	TGCAGTGCTAGGGGCCTGGGACTGCCTACACATGAGCAGTTCTTC	CSARGLGLPTHEQFF
many	-	TRBV7-9	15	TRBJ2-1	TGTGCCAGCAGCTTAGATCCAAGCTCCTACAATGAGCAGTTCTTC	CASSLDPSSYNEQFF
-	TRBD2	TRBV20-1	15	TRBJ2-7	TGCAGTGCTACGGTCCAGCGGGGGACCTCCTACGAGCAGTACTTC	CSATVQRGTSYEQYF
-	-	TRBV29-1	14	TRBJ2-3	TGCAGCGTTGAAGTGTTTAGCTTGTCAGATACGCAGTATTTT	CSVEVFSLSDTQYF
medium-sized	-	TRBV20-1	18	TRBJ1-6	TGCAGTGCTCGGAGGGGGGCCTCTAGGAGCTCCTATAATTCACCCCTCCACTTT	CSARRGASRSSYNSPLHF
large	-	TRBV28	10	TRBJ2-7	TGTGCCAGCAGTGACTACGAGCAGTACTTC	CASSDYEQYF
medium-sized	TRBD1	TRBV29-1	17	TRBJ2-7	TGCAGCGTTGGGCACGGTCAAAGGACAGGGGGTTCAGTCGAGCAGTACTTC	CSVGHGQRTGGSVEQYF
medium-sized	TRBD1	TRBV10-2	14	TRBJ1-2	TGCGCCAGCAGCTACCCGGACAGGGGCCATGGCTACACCTTC	CASSYPDRGHGYTF
few	-	TRBV6-2/TRBV6-3	15	TRBJ2-6	TGTGCCAGCAGGAGGAGGACAGCTGGGGCCAACGTCCTGACTTTC	CASRRRTAGANVLTF
-	TRBD1	TRBV7-9	13	TRBJ2-1	TGTGCCAGCAGCTTCGTCGGACAGGATGAGCAGTTCTTC	CASSFVGQDEQFF
medium-sized	-	TRBV13	14	TRBJ2-7	TGTGCCAGCAGCCCTGACGTGTTCTCCTACGAGCAGTACTTC	CASSPDVFSYEQYF
medium-sized	TRBD1	TRBV20-1	13	TRBJ1-1	TGCAGTGCCCCGGAGACAGGGGAGGGAGGCTCTTTCTTT	CSAPETGEGGSFF
medium-sized	-	TRBV27	14	TRBJ1-2	TGTGCCAGCAGAACCTCTGGACAGTTCTATGGCTACACCTTC	CASRTSGQFYGYTF
medium-sized	TRBD2	TRBV28	15	TRBJ2-2	TGTGCCAGCCGCTGGGGGGGTTCGAACACCGGGGAGCTGTTTTTT	CASRWGGSNTGELFF
medium-sized	TRBD1	TRBV20-1	16	TRBJ1-1	TGCAGTGCACCCCGGGACAGTCCTCTCGGGAACACTGAAGCTTTCTTT	CSAPRDSPLGNTEAFF
-	-	TRBV10-3	12	TRBJ2-7	TGTGCCATCAGTAATAAGTCCTACGAGCAGTACTTC	CAISNKSYEQYF
-	TRBD2	TRBV20-1	18	TRBJ2-3	TGCAGTGCTAGCGCGTCCGGACTAGCGGGGGGGAGCACAGATACGCAGTATTTT	CSASASGLAGGSTDTQYF
once	-	TRBV3-1	15	TRBJ2-2	TGTGCCAGCAGCCATGGGCTCCCAAACACCGGGGAGCTGTTTTTT	CASSHGLPNTGELFF
medium-sized	TRBD2	TRBV2	17	TRBJ2-5	TGTGCCAGCAGTGAAAGTAAAAGGGCTAGCGGAAAAGAGACCCAGTACTTC	CASSESKRASGKETQYF
medium-sized	-	TRBV11-2	16	TRBJ2-3	TGTGCCAGCAGCCCGAGCGGTGGGCAATTCACAGATACGCAGTATTTT	CASSPSGGQFTDTQYF
medium-sized	-	TRBV20-1	13	TRBJ1-2	TGCAGTGCGGTCGACAGGACTAACTATGGCTACACCTTC	CSAVDRTNYGYTF
-	-	TRBV20-1	12	TRBJ1-2	TGCAGTGCTAGGCCTAATAACTATGGCTACACCTTC	CSARPNNYGYTF